This T cell receptor beta chain derives from a study of identical twins. Broader study findings: The conclusions drew on cross-sectional statistical analysis instead of tracking the same donors. There is a chance that invariant MAIT and iNKT cells partially muddied zero-insertion analyses. Fewer insertions marked abundant cord blood beta clonotypes; young adult naive trended weakly, memory not at all. Some out-of-frame alpha sequences were shared by twins, and these showed excess low generation probability.

TCRdb ran MiXCR on the 5' RACE reads and lists one entry per CDR3 protein. The sample shows 1.5 million to 2 million distinct CDR3 sequences, around 33% of them seen only once. This clonotype was counted between two and nine times. Its antigen is as yet unknown. In germline, CDR1 is MNHEY, CDR2 SMNVEV (reference sequence). The length of the CDR3 is 14 residues. The V and J ends lost 6 bases and 4 bases respectively, with 16 bases between them. This clonotype was sampled from a newborn girl in good health. The source material was cord blood. The chain combines TRBV27 with TRBJ2-7, with TRBD2 as a possible D gene (6 bases). In nucleotides, the CDR3 is TGTGCCAGCAGGGGGGGAAGAGGGAGATACGAGCAGTACTTC. It translates to CASRGGRGRYEQYF.